These 10 T cell receptor beta chains were all obtained from the same sample, sequenced in a study of T cells in Graves' hyperthyroidism and ophthalmopathy. Amplification yielded TCR beta CDR3 regions, with RNA transcripts as the source. The TCR CDR3 was amplified in a first-round RT-PCR using the HTBI primer set. From the multiplex PCR reads, TCRdb called clonotypes with MiXCR, one entry per CDR3 protein. The data show around 300,000 distinct CDR3 sequences, approximately 13% seen once. The source material was blood. The receptors come from a woman aged 40 to 49 with Graves' hyperthyroidism.

This clonotype has a count of ten or more. The chain links TRBV5-8 to TRBJ2-5; D call uncertain. This CDR3 has 16 amino acids. Germline CDR1 and CDR2: SGHTS and YDEGEE. The V end lost 4 bases, the J end lost 5 bases, and 21 bases lay between the germline ends. The CDR3: CASSLKSDPYSETQYF. The CDR3 bases are TGTGCCAGCAGCCTAAAATCTGACCCCTACAGCGAGACCCAGTACTTC.

This clonotype showed up many times. The V call is TRBV12-3 or TRBV12-4, the J call TRBJ2-7; 11 nucleotides match TRBD1. The CDR3 spans 16 residues. V dropped 6 bases and J dropped 1; count of bases not matched to a gene: 8. The CDR3 here is CASSRLGQGASYEQYF. CDR3 sequence (DNA): TGTGCCAGCAGCCGCCTTGGACAGGGGGCTTCCTACGAGCAGTACTTC.

This clonotype was recorded at least ten times. This chain uses TRBV3-1 with TRBJ2-7, with TRBD2 identical over 13 bases. Germline-derived CDR1 and CDR2 are LGHDT and YNNKEL (reference sequence). V shed 1 base and J 3 bases; nucleotides not matched to a gene: 6. This CDR3 spans 17 amino acids. CDR3 loop: CASSQVTSGRAVYEQYF. CDR3 coding DNA: TGTGCCAGCAGCCAAGTAACTAGCGGGAGGGCCGTCTACGAGCAGTACTTC.

This clonotype has ten or more counts. The rearrangement uses TRBV28 and TRBJ1-4; TRBD1 agrees at 11 bases. CDR3 size: 17 residues. V dropped 6 bases and J dropped 7; count of bases not matched to a gene: 13. Germline V gene lookup returns CDR1 MDHEN and CDR2 SYDVKM. The CDR3 DNA follows: TGTGCCAGCAGACCAGGACAGGGGGCGAGGTTTAGTGAAAAACTGTTTTTT. Translated: CASRPGQGARFSEKLFF. The full variable domain, completed using reference TRBV28 and TRBJ1-4, is DVKVTQSSRYLVKRTGEKVFLECVQDMDHENMFWYRQDPGLGLRLIYFSYDVKMKEKGDIPEGYSVSREKKERFSLILESASTNQTSMYLCASRPGQGARFSEKLFFGSGTQLSVL.

This clonotype was recorded at least ten times. This sequence joins TRBV12-3 or TRBV12-4 and TRBJ1-3, with no clear D. The CDR3 has 14 amino acids. V lost 7 bases, J lost 1 base, and 11 bases lay in between. The CDR3 DNA reads TGTGCCAGCAAGACCCTCGGATCTGGAAACACCATATATTTT. This encodes CASKTLGSGNTIYF.

In its sample, this clonotype was seen many times. This chain joins TRBV19 and TRBJ1-5; D call uncertain. This CDR3 contains 14 residues. Germline-derived CDR1 and CDR2 are LNHDA and SQIVND (reference sequence). Trimming stripped 3 bases from V and 0 bases from J, with 6 bases between. Written as DNA, the CDR3 is TGTGCCAGTAGTATGATGAGTAGCAATCAGCCCCAGCATTTT. It specifies CASSMMSSNQPQHF. The entire variable domain, with the rest obtained from reference TRBV19 and TRBJ1-5, is as follows: DGGITQSPKYLFRKEGQNVTLSCEQNLNHDAMYWYRQDPGQGLRLIYYSQIVNDFQKGDIAEGYSVSREKKESFPLTVTSAQKNPTAFYLCASSMMSSNQPQHFGDGTRLSIL.

A few counts support this clonotype. The chain has TRBV7-2 and TRBJ2-3, with 8 bases lining up with TRBD2. CDR1 and CDR2 from the germline V gene are SGHTA and FQGNSA. J gave up 5 bases and V 0 bases, and 1 base lay outside the gene matches. The CDR3 covers 14 residues. The CDR3 DNA is TGTGCCAGCAGCTTAGCAGCGGGAGTAGATACGCAGTATTTT. Amino acid sequence: CASSLAAGVDTQYF.

At least ten counts were recorded for this clonotype. This chain links TRBV2 with TRBJ2-7; 8 positions match TRBD1. The CDR3 spans 14 residues. Germline values: CDR1 SNHLY, CDR2 FYNNEI. After removal of 10 bases from V and 0 bases from J, the junction contained 8 bases not matched to a gene. CDR3 residues: CATRTGTGSYEQYF. The DNA of the CDR3 is TGTGCCACCAGAACAGGGACAGGCTCCTACGAGCAGTACTTC.

The V call is TRBV4-2, the J call TRBJ2-5; D is unresolved. Germline assignment: CDR1 LGHNA and CDR2 YNFKEQ. This CDR3 has 15 amino acids. V was trimmed by 3 bases and J by 3 bases, leaving 14 bases between them. CDR3 in DNA: TGTGCCAGCAGCCATGGACGTCGCGCTGAAGAGACCCAGTACTTC. Protein sequence: CASSHGRRAEETQYF.

This clonotype was detected ten times or more. The chain combines TRBV2 with TRBJ1-2, with D possibly being TRBD1 (5 bases). Trimming took off 6 bases at V and 5 bases at J, with 7 bases between the two ends. The CDR3 extends over 11 amino acids. The V gene's germline CDR1 is SNHLY and CDR2 FYNNEI. DNA for the CDR3: TGTGCCAGCAGCGACAGATATGGCTACACCTTC. This translates into CASSDRYGYTF.